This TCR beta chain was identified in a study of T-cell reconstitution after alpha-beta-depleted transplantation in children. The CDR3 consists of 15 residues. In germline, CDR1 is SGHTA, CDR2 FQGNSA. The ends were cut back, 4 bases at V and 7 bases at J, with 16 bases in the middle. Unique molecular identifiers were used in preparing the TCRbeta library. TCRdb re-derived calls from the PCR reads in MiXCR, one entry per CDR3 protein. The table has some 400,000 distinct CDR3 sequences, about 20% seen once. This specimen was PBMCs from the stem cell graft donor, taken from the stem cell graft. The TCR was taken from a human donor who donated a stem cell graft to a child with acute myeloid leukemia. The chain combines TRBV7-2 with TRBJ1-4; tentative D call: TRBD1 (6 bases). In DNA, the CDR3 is TGTGCCAGCAGCTATGGACAGTCCGTCGGTGAAAAACTGTTTTTT. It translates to CASSYGQSVGEKLFF.